This T cell receptor (beta chain) was profiled in a study of T cell repertoires in cytomegalovirus infection. The sample holds many counts of this clonotype. Its antigen is currently unknown. MiXCR, run by TCRdb on the reads, gives a single entry per CDR3 protein. The sample records approximately 910,000 distinct CDR3 sequences, approximately 31% being singletons. Trimming took 4 bases from V and 8 from J, leaving 12 bases between them. Looked up from germline, CDR1 is SEHNR and CDR2 is FQNEAQ (reference sequence). This CDR3 comprises 13 residues. The specimen was cultured CD8+ T cells from PBMCs, collected from culture after CMV antigen stimulation. This TCR came from a human donor in good health (CMV status not recorded). Some clones in this sample may be carry-over from other donors' samples. J is TRBJ2-4 and V is TRBV7-9; D not resolved. CDR3 loop: CASSSAPRDIQYF. In DNA form, the CDR3 reads TGTGCCAGCAGCTCGGCCCCTCGGGACATTCAGTACTTC.